Listed here is a single T cell receptor beta chain. This clonotype was recorded many times. This clone's antigen is unknown. No base quality values were provided; no much bigger clone lies one nucleotide off. Reading the germline V gene (reference sequence) gives CDR1 SEHNR and CDR2 FQNEAQ. Measured from the cysteine to the phenylalanine, the CDR3 is 19 residues long. Only CDR3 DNA is held: 57 bases, read in frame from base 1. V ends up 4 bases short and J 5 bases short, with an unmatched junction base count of 21. Sequencing was carried out with an Illumina HiSeq 1500. TCRdb itself trimmed the public reads at Q25 with fastp, ran MiXCR and retained productive beta chains. All rows with the same CDR3 protein become a single entry with the most common DNA and genes. The sample has hundreds of thousands of distinct CDR3 sequences on record, over 25% of them singletons. Around 12% of the sample lies in the top ten.

The treatment or condition label on this specimen signifies: in vitro stimulation with specific CMV peptide epitopes to enrich CMV-specific T cells. This sample is drawn from a study of T cell repertoires in cytomegalovirus infection (dated by TCRdb to between 2018 and 2020). With regard to the full study: Peptide stimulations targeted recently identified HLA-C-restricted CMV epitopes, whose presentation resists viral immunomodulation, together with well-studied HLA-B-restricted epitopes. Donor HLA type was relevant to the analysis, as public TCR beta signatures indicated carriage of CMV infection together with the matching HLA type.

General findings and caveats noted by the study authors: The ex vivo response was dominated by HLA-C-restricted CMV-specific TCR beta clonotypes, which also provided the single most frequent clonotype in two of eight donors. In both this cohort and an independent 352-donor cohort, the cumulative frequency of public TCR beta family members distinguished carriers of CMV infection plus the relevant HLA type.

The sequenced sample was cultured CD8+ T cells from PBMCs, obtained from culture after CMV antigen stimulation. The rearrangement joined TRBV7-9 to TRBJ2-7; TRBD1 lines up with 9 middle nucleotides. The clonotype comes from a human donor in good health (CMV status not recorded). Some clones in this sample may be carry-over from other donors' samples. The CDR3 is CASSSTHTRTGVISDEQYF. The bases are TGTGCCAGCAGCTCGACCCATACTAGGACAGGGGTGATCTCGGACGAGCAGTACTTC.